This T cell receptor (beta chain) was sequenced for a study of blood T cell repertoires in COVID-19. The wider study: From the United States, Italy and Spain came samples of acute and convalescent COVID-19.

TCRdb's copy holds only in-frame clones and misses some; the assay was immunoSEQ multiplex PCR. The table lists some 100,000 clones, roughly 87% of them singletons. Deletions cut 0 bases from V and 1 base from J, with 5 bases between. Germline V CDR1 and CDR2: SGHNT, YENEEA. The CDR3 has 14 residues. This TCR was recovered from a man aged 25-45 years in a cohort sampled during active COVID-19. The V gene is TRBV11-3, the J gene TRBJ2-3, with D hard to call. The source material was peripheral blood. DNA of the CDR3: TGTGCCAGCAGCTTAGATTATGGCACAGATACGCAGTATTTT. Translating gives CASSLDYGTDTQYF.